This T cell receptor (beta chain) emerged from a study of blood T cell repertoires in COVID-19. Overall study context: From the United States, Italy and Spain came samples of acute and convalescent COVID-19. PBMCs, B-cell-depleted T cells, or T cells were the source of the cDNA or gDNA that made up the material.

Per the original data handling: Amplification with reference gene primers provided the estimates of nucleated cell counts. Sequenced by immunoSEQ multiplex PCR; TCRdb stores in-frame clones only, minus some. V and J calls and clone size follow that table, whereas D and trimming were derived from the DNA. There are about 80,000 clones in the sample; about 87% occur only once, and less than 9% lies in the top ten. Germline V lookup: CDR1 MNHNY, CDR2 SVGAGI (reference sequence). This CDR3 region has 15 residues. V lost 6 bases to trimming and J lost 3 bases; unmatched junction nucleotides: 7. Sequenced material: peripheral blood. The sequence came from a woman over 75 with acute or convalescent COVID-19. The chain employs TRBV6-6 and TRBJ1-5, with 8 bases fitting TRBD1. Here the CDR3 DNA reads TGTGCCAGCAGAACCGGGACAGGATCCAATCAGCCCCAGCATTTT. Translating it yields CASRTGTGSNQPQHF.